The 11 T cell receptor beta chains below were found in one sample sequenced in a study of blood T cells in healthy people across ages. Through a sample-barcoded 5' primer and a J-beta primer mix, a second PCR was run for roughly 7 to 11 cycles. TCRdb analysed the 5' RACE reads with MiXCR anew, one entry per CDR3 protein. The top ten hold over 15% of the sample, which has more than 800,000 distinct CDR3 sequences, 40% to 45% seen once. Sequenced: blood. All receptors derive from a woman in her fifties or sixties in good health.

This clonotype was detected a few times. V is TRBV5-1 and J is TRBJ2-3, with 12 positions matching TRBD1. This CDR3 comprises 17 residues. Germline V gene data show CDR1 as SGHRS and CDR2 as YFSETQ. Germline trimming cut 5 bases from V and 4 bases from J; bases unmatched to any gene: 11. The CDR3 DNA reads TGCGCCAGCAGACACCCGGGACAGGGGGCTTTGTCAGATACGCAGTATTTT. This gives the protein CASRHPGQGALSDTQYF.

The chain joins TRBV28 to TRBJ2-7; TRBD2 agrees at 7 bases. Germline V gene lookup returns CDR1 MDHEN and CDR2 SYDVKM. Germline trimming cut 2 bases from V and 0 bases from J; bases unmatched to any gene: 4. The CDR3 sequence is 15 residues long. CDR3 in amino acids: CASSLTPSGSYEQYF. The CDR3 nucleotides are TGTGCCAGCAGTTTAACCCCTAGCGGCTCCTACGAGCAGTACTTC.

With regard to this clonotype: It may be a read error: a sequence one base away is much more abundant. The CDR3 DNA is TGCGGTGCCAGCAACCAAGAGACCCAGTACTTC. Protein: CGASNQETQYF. The chain uses TRBV20-1 and TRBJ2-7; D ambiguous. The J call is in doubt because the DNA end fits TRBJ2-5 better. Germline V gives CDR1 DFQATT, CDR2 SNEGSKA (reference sequence). CDR3 length: 11 amino acids.

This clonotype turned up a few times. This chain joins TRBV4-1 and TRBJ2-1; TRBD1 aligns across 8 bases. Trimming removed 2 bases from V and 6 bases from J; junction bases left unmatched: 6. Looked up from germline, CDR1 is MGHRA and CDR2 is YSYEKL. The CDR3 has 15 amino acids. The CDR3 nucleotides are TGCGCCAGCAGCCAATCGACAGGGGTAATCAATGAGCAGTTCTTC. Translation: CASSQSTGVINEQFF.

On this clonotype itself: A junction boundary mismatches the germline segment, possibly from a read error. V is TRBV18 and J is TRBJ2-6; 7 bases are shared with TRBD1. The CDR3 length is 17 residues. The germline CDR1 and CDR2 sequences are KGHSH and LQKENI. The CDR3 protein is CACSLRQGDSGANVLTF. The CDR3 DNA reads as TGTGCCTGCTCACTACGACAGGGAGATTCTGGGGCCAACGTCCTGACTTTC.

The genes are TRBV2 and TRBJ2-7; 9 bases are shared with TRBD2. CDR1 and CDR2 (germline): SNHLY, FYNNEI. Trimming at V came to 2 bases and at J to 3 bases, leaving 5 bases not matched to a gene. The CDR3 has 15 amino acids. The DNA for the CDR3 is TGTGCCAGCAGTGAAACAGCGGGAGGCTTCTACGAGCAGTACTTC. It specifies CASSETAGGFYEQYF.

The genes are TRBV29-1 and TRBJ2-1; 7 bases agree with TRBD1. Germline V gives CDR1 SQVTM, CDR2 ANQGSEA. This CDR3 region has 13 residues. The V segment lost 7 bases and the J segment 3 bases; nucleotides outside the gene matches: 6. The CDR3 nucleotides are TGCAGCGGCTCAGGGGGTGACTACAATGAGCAGTTCTTC. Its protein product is CSGSGGDYNEQFF.

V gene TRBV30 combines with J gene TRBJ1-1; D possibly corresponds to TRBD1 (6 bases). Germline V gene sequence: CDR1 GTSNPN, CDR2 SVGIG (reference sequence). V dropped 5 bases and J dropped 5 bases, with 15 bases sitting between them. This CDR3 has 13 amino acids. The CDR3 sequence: CAWCPGGATEAFF. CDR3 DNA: TGTGCCTGGTGCCCGGGGGGGGCAACTGAAGCTTTCTTT. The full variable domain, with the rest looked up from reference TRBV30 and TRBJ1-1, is SQTIHQWPATLVQPVGSPLSLECTVEGTSNPNLYWYRQAAGRGLQLLFYSVGIGQISSEVPQNLSASRPQDRQFILSSKKLLLSDSGFYLCAWCPGGATEAFFGQGTRLTVV.

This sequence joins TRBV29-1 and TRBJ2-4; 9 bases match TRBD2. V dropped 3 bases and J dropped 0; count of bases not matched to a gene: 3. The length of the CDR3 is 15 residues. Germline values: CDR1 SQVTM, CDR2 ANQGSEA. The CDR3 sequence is CSVESSGKAKNIQYF. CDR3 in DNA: TGCAGCGTTGAGTCTAGCGGGAAAGCCAAAAACATTCAGTACTTC.

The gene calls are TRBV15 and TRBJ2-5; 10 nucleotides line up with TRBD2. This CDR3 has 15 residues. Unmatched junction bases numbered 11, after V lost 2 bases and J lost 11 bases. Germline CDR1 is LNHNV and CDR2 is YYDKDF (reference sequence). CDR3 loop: CATSRSSGSGNEQYF. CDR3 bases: TGTGCCACCAGCAGATCTAGCGGGAGTGGTAATGAGCAGTACTTC.

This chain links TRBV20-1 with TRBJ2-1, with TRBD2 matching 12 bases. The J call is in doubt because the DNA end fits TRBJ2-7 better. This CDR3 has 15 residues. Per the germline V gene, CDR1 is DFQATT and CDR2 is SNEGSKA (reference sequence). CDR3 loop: CSARASGRAGYEQYF. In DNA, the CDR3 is TGCAGTGCTCGAGCTAGCGGGAGGGCCGGTTACGAGCAGTACTTC.